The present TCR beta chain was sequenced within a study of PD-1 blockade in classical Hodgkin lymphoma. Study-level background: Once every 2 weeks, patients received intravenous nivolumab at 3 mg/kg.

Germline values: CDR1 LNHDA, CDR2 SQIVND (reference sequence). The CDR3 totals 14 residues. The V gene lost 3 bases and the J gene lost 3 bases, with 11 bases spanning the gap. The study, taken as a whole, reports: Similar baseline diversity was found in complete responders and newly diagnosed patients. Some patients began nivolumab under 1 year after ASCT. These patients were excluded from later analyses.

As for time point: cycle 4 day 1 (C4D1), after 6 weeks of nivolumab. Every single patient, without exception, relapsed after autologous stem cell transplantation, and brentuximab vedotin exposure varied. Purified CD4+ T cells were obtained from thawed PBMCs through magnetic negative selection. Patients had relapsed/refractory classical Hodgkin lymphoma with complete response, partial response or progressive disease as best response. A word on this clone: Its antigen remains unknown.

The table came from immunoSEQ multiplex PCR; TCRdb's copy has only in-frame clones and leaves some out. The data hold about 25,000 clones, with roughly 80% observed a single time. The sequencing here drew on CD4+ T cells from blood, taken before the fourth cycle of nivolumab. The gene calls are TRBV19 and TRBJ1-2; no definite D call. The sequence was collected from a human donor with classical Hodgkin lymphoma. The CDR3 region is CASSITVGDYGYTF. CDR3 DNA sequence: TGTGCCAGTAGTATCACAGTGGGAGACTATGGCTACACCTTC.